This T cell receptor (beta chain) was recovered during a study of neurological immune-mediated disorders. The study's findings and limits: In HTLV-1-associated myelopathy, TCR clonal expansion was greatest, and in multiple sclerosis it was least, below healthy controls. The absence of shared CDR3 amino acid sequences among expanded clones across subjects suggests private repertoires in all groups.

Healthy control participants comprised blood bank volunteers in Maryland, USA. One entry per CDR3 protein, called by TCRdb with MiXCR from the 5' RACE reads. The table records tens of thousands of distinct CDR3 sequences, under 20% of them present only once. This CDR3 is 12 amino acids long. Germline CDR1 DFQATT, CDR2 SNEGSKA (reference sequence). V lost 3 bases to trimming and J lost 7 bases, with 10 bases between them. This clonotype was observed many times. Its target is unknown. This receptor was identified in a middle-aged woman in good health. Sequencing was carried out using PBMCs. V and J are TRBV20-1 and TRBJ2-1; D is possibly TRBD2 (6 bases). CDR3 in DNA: TGCAGTGCTAGTGGGGGGAGGAATGAGCAGTTCTTC. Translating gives CSASGGRNEQFF.